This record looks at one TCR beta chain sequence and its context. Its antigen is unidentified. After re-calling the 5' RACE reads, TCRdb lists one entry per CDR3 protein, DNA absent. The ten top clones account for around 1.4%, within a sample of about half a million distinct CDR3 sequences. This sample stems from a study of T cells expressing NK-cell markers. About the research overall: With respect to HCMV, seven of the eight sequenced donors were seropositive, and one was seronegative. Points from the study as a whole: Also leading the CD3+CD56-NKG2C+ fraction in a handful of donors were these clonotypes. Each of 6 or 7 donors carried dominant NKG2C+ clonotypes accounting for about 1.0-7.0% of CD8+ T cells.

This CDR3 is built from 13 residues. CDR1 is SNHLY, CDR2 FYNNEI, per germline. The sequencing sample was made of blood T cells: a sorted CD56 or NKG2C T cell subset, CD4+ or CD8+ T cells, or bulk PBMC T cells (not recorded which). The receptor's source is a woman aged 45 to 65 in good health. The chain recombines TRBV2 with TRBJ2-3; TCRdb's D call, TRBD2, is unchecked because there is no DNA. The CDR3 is CATQRTYTDTQYF.